This T cell receptor (beta chain) derives from a study of read filtering for tumor transcriptome and immune sequencing. The germline V gene encodes CDR1 DFQATT and CDR2 SNEGSKA (reference sequence). The CDR3 is made up of 15 amino acids. V was pared by 5 bases and J by 7 bases, with 15 bases of the junction left unmatched. From roughly 390 ng of RNA, a library with molecular barcoded alpha/delta and beta/gamma adaptors was made. MiXCR was run by TCRdb on the reads, yielding one entry per CDR3 protein. The sample carries roughly 49,000 distinct CDR3 sequences, 20% recorded once. This clonotype has just a few counts.

Sequenced input: a population of CD138-negative cells sorted from bone marrow. This sequence joins TRBV20-1 and TRBJ1-1; 8 nucleotides agree with TRBD1. The TCR was taken from a donor at least 40 years old with multiple myeloma. The CDR3 DNA sequence: TGCAGTGCTCAGGGGGCAGGGCCCGCCGGATTTGAAGCTTTCTTT. This translates into CSAQGAGPAGFEAFF.